Below, 27 T cell receptor beta chains from the same sample are listed, as sequenced in a study of graft-versus-host responses after intestinal transplantation. Their recognized antigens are unknown. The table came from immunoSEQ multiplex PCR; TCRdb's copy has only in-frame clones and leaves some out. This sample yields fewer than 150,000 clones, of which around 94% are seen a single time; around 0.16% belongs to the top ten. This specimen consisted of unstimulated CD4+ T cells sorted from spleen or lymph node cells, obtained before intestinal transplant. The receptors were sampled from a human donor who received an intestinal transplant.

The chain employs TRBV2 and TRBJ2-6; unclear D gene. Trimming removed 6 bases from V and 2 bases from J, with 5 bases in between. The CDR3 is 13 residues long. Germline assignment: CDR1 SNHLY and CDR2 FYNNEI. This CDR3 is CASRDPGANVLTF. The CDR3 region has the DNA TGTGCCAGCAGGGACCCTGGGGCCAACGTCCTGACTTTC.

V gene TRBV19 combines with J gene TRBJ1-6, with D possibly being TRBD1 (5 bases). V dropped 4 bases and J dropped 0 bases, with 7 bases sitting between them. This CDR3 region has 15 residues. CDR1 is LNHDA, CDR2 SQIVND, per germline (reference sequence). The CDR3: CASSRDSSYNSPLHF. Written as DNA, the CDR3 is TGTGCCAGTAGTAGGGACTCCTCCTATAATTCACCCCTCCACTTT.

CDR3 DNA: TGTGCCAGCTCCAGGGCCCCGAACACTGAAGCTTTCTTT. Translation gives CASSRAPNTEAFF. This sequence joins TRBV5-6 and TRBJ1-1; tentatively, D is TRBD1 (5 bases). The V gene lost 7 bases and the J gene lost 1 base, with 11 bases spanning the gap. The germline gives CDR1 SGHDT, CDR2 YYEEEE. This CDR3 contains 13 residues. Based on the CDR3 plus reference TRBV5-6 and TRBJ1-1, the full variable domain is DAGVTQSPTHLIKTRGQQVTLRCSPKSGHDTVSWYQQALGQGPQFIFQYYEEEERQRGNFPDRFSGHQFPNYSSELNVNALLLGDSALYLCASSRAPNTEAFFGQGTRLTVV.

The chain is built from TRBV6-5 and TRBJ1-1; D may be TRBD1 (6 bases). Between the trimmed V and J ends, which lost 3 bases and 3 bases, there was a span of 8 bases. The CDR3 consists of 13 residues. Germline CDR1 reads MNHEY; CDR2 reads SVGAGI. CDR3 nucleotides: TGTGCCAGCAGTTATGGGGGGCACACTGAAGCTTTCTTT. As protein: CASSYGGHTEAFF.

The rearrangement uses TRBV9 and TRBJ2-5, with 10 bases aligning to TRBD2. The CDR3 has 18 residues. Germline assignment: CDR1 SGDLS and CDR2 YYNGEE. J gave up 0 bases and V 0 bases, and 8 bases lay outside the gene matches. The CDR3 coding sequence is TGTGCCAGCAGCGTAGGTGTTAGCGGGGGGACATACCAAGAGACCCAGTACTTC. This codes for CASSVGVSGGTYQETQYF.

This chain uses TRBV27 with TRBJ1-2; 12 positions match TRBD1. Looked up from germline, CDR1 is MNHEY and CDR2 is SMNVEV (reference sequence). V shed 6 bases and J 4 bases; nucleotides not matched to a gene: 6. The CDR3 is made up of 15 amino acids. CDR3 in DNA: TGTGCCAGCAGGGCCGGGACAGGGGGCGGCTATGGCTACACCTTC. It encodes CASRAGTGGGYGYTF.

V is TRBV5-4 and J is TRBJ1-2; TRBD1 matches 8 bases. V gave up 0 bases and J gave up 6 bases; unmatched junction bases: 4. Germline V CDR1 and CDR2: SGHNT, YYREEE (reference sequence). The CDR3 is 14 residues long. The CDR3 region is CASSLEGRGHGYTF. The CDR3 region has the DNA TGTGCCAGCAGCTTGGAGGGCAGGGGGCATGGCTACACCTTC.

This clone was detected a few times. The chain employs TRBV19 and TRBJ1-2; tentatively, D is TRBD1 (6 bases). The CDR3 runs 16 residues. V gave up 6 bases and J gave up 4 bases, with 21 bases separating them. Germline loops: CDR1 LNHDA, CDR2 SQIVND (reference sequence). The CDR3 nucleotides are TGTGCCAGTAGGGGACACTGGGGAGAACCTCCCTATGGCTACACCTTC. Its protein product is CASRGHWGEPPYGYTF.

This chain connects TRBV9 to TRBJ1-5; D may be TRBD1 (5 bases). CDR1 and CDR2 (germline): SGDLS, YYNGEE. Trimming took off 2 bases at V and 7 bases at J, with 13 bases between the two ends. The CDR3 consists of 14 residues. The CDR3: CASSVDGGNQPQHF. CDR3 DNA sequence: TGTGCCAGCAGCGTTGATGGGGGAAACCAGCCCCAGCATTTT.

V usage is TRBV7-2 and J usage is TRBJ1-3; tentative D call: TRBD1 (6 bases). CDR1 and CDR2 from the germline V gene are SGHTA and FQGNSA. This CDR3 is built from 16 residues. V was cut by 2 bases and J by 1 base, with 12 bases left in between. The CDR3 DNA reads TGTGCCAGCAGCTTAAGGGGACAAGGATCTGGAAACACCATATATTTT. Its translation: CASSLRGQGSGNTIYF.

This clone has just a few counts. The V and J genes are TRBV11-2 and TRBJ1-2, with D perhaps matching TRBD1 (5 bases). V lost 3 bases, J lost 2 bases, and 10 bases lay in between. This CDR3 comprises 14 residues. Germline V gene lookup returns CDR1 SGHAT and CDR2 FQNNGV. As DNA, the CDR3 is TGTGCCAGCAGCTTTTACGCAGGGAACTATGGCTACACCTTC. Protein product: CASSFYAGNYGYTF.

The V call is TRBV2, the J call TRBJ2-7, with D possibly being TRBD1 (6 bases). This CDR3 region has 12 residues. Germline V lookup: CDR1 SNHLY, CDR2 FYNNEI. The V end lost 5 bases, the J end lost 4 bases, and 9 bases lay between the germline ends. The CDR3 loop is CASSLQGYEQYF. The CDR3 DNA sequence: TGTGCCAGCAGTTTACAGGGTTACGAGCAGTACTTC.

The J gene is TRBJ2-3, the V gene TRBV13, with a possible D match to TRBD2 (6 bases). Germline V gene sequence: CDR1 PRHDT, CDR2 FYEKMQ (reference sequence). Trimming took 5 bases from V and 0 from J, leaving 15 bases between them. The CDR3 extends over 16 amino acids. CDR3 amino acids: CASSGRAGPSTDTQYF. As DNA, the CDR3 is TGTGCCAGCAGCGGAAGAGCGGGTCCTAGCACAGATACGCAGTATTTT.

CDR3 in DNA: TGCGCCAGCAGCTTGGGGGGTGGTCGCACAGATACGCAGTATTTT. Its protein product is CASSLGGGRTDTQYF. The chain joins TRBV5-1 to TRBJ2-3, with no clear D. This CDR3 region has 15 residues. Per germline, CDR1 SGHRS and CDR2 YFSETQ. V was cut by 0 bases and J by 1 base, with 9 bases left in between.

The CDR3 sequence is CASAQGFGAEAFF. The CDR3 DNA follows: TGTGCTAGTGCCCAGGGTTTCGGCGCTGAAGCTTTCTTT. The chain uses TRBV12-5 and TRBJ1-1; D perhaps matches TRBD1 (5 bases). CDR1 and CDR2 from the germline V gene are LGHNT and FRNRAP. This CDR3 has 13 amino acids. V was pared by 7 bases and J by 6 bases, with 15 bases between.

The chain links TRBV19 to TRBJ1-5, with D maybe TRBD1 (5 bases). The CDR3 consists of 15 residues. Trimming took 5 bases from V and 2 from J, leaving 13 bases between them. Germline lookup yields CDR1 LNHDA and CDR2 SQIVND (reference sequence). The CDR3 loop reads CASSWGTRGNQPQHF. CDR3 DNA: TGTGCCAGTAGTTGGGGGACGCGGGGCAATCAGCCCCAGCATTTT.

The chain employs TRBV5-5 and TRBJ1-1; D is possibly TRBD1 (6 bases). The CDR3 covers 14 residues. V was shortened by 0 bases and J by 6 bases, with 12 bases between the two germline ends. Germline V gene lookup returns CDR1 SGHKS and CDR2 YYEKEE (reference sequence). The CDR3 DNA sequence: TGTGCCAGCAGCTTGGTGGGGGCCGGATCTGAAGCTTTCTTT. This translates into CASSLVGAGSEAFF. Drawing the rest from reference TRBV5-5 and TRBJ1-1, the complete variable domain is DAGVTQSPTHLIKTRGQQVTLRCSPISGHKSVSWYQQVLGQGPQFIFQYYEKEERGRGNFPDRFSARQFPNYSSELNVNALLLGDSALYLCASSLVGAGSEAFFGQGTRLTVV.

The V call is TRBV5-6, the J call TRBJ2-3, with D perhaps being TRBD1 or TRBD2 (6 bases each). With 1 base removed from V and 0 bases from J, the gap between germline ends came to 9 bases. This CDR3 contains 15 residues. The germline gives CDR1 SGHDT, CDR2 YYEEEE. The DNA of the CDR3 is TGTGCCAGCAGCTTGAGGGGGACTAGCACAGATACGCAGTATTTT. This codes for CASSLRGTSTDTQYF.

The rearrangement links TRBV30 to TRBJ2-5; 9 bases are shared with TRBD2. The CDR3 is 13 amino acids. The J segment lost 7 bases and the V segment lost 5 bases, leaving 8 bases of the junction unmatched. Germline CDR1 and CDR2: GTSNPN and SVGIG (reference sequence). The CDR3 nucleotides read TGTGCCTGGGCTAGCGGGGACGGGGTGACCCAGTACTTC. Its protein product is CAWASGDGVTQYF.

The V call is TRBV18, the J call TRBJ2-1; 8 positions agree with TRBD1. This CDR3 contains 16 residues. In germline, CDR1 is KGHSH, CDR2 LQKENI. V shed 3 bases and J 3 bases; nucleotides not matched to a gene: 7. Here the CDR3 DNA reads TGTGCCAGCTCACCGCGTCTCGACAGGGGCTACAATGAGCAGTTCTTC. It yields the protein CASSPRLDRGYNEQFF.

V gene TRBV5-3 combines with J gene TRBJ1-5; tentative D call: TRBD1 (5 bases). TRBV5-3 is recorded as an ORF, its role being uncertain. The CDR3 sequence is 15 residues long. V was shortened by 0 bases and J by 5 bases, with 12 bases between the two germline ends. The CDR3: CARSLGARVDQPQHF. The CDR3 nucleotides read TGTGCCAGAAGCTTGGGAGCCAGGGTGGATCAGCCCCAGCATTTT.

With regard to this clone: The junction departs from the called germline gene at one end, perhaps through a read error. The sample carries other DNA sequences with the same CDR3. V gene TRBV18 combines with J gene TRBJ1-1; D gene ambiguous. The CDR3 sequence is 11 residues long. CDR1 is KGHSH, CDR2 LQKENI, per germline. The CDR3 sequence is CASSLGTEAFF. DNA of the CDR3: TGCGCCAGCTCCCTGGGCACTGAAGCTTTCTTT.

The V and J genes are TRBV27 and TRBJ2-7, with D perhaps matching TRBD1 (5 bases). This CDR3 is built from 14 residues. CDR1 and CDR2 (germline): MNHEY, SMNVEV (reference sequence). The V and J ends lost 2 bases and 2 bases respectively, with 10 bases between them. CDR3 nucleotides: TGTGCCAGCAGTTTAGATGTCAGGGCCTACGAGCAGTACTTC. Translating gives CASSLDVRAYEQYF.

This clone was observed once. V usage is TRBV19 and J usage is TRBJ1-2, with D unresolved. CDR1 and CDR2 from the germline V gene are LNHDA and SQIVND (reference sequence). V lost 5 bases and J 4 bases, leaving 14 bases between the germline ends. CDR3 length: 14 residues. The CDR3 reads CASSRAGEGYGYTF. CDR3 nucleotides: TGTGCCAGTAGTCGGGCGGGTGAGGGCTATGGCTACACCTTC.

This CDR3 is CSLKTDTQYF. CDR3 nucleotide sequence: TGCAGTTTAAAAACAGATACGCAGTATTTT. V is TRBV20-1 and J is TRBJ2-3, with D hard to call. Deletions cut 8 bases from V and 3 bases from J, with 6 bases between. This CDR3 has 10 residues. Germline-derived CDR1 and CDR2 are DFQATT and SNEGSKA (reference sequence).

The chain combines TRBV6-1 with TRBJ1-1, with unresolved D. This CDR3 region has 14 residues. CDR1 is MNHNS, CDR2 SASEGT, per germline. V was cut by 4 bases and J by 4 bases, with 13 bases left in between. Written as DNA, the CDR3 is TGTGCCAGCAGTGTCCAGCTGGTCGGCACTGAAGCTTTCTTT. This translates into CASSVQLVGTEAFF.

The rearrangement uses TRBV7-9 and TRBJ1-5, with D uncertain. The germline gives CDR1 SEHNR, CDR2 FQNEAQ (reference sequence). V dropped 8 bases and J dropped 0 bases, with 8 bases sitting between them. CDR3 length equals 13 residues. CDR3 region: CASQSTSNQPQHF. In DNA form, the CDR3 reads TGTGCCAGCCAGAGCACTAGCAATCAGCCCCAGCATTTT.